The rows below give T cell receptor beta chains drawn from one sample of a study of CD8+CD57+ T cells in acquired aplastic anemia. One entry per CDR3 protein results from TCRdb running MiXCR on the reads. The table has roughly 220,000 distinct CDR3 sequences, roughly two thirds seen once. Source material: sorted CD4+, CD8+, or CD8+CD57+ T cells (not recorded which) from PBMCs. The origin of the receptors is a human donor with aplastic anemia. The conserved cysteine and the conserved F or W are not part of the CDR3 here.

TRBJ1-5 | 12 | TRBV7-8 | ASSAKVSNQPQH
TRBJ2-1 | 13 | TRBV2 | ASSEPGAYGNEQF
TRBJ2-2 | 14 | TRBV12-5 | ASGFLAGGGTGELF
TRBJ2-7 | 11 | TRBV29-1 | SAAAPRGYEQY
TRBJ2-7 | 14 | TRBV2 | ASSEPGAGGVYEQY
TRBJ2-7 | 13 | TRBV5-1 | ASSRETSGGYEQY
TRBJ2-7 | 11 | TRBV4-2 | ASSQYASYEQY
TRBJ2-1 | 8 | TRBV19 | ASMTGQLL
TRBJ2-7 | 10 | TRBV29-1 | SVVGGGYEEY
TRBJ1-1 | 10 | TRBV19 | ASSGRNTEAF
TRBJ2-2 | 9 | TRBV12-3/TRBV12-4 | AAGRTGELF
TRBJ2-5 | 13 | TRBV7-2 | ASSRDRGVGETQY
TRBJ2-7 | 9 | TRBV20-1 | SAAGKGEQY
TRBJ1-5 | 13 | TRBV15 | ATSRSGELGQPQH
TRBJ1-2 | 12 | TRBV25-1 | ASSDYMGAYGYT
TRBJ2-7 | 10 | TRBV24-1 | AASDAAYEQY
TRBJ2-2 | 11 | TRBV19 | ASRMGGPGELF
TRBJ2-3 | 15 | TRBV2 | ASSQDGSGGYTDTQY
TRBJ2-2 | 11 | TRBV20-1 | SAEGLETGELF
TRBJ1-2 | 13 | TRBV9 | ASSVDGSTNYGYT
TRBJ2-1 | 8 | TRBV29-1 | SAERNEQF
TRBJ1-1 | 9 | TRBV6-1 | ASSENGRAF
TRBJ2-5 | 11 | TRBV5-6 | ASSPDIGETQY
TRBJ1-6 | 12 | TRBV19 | ASRDMVGNSPLH
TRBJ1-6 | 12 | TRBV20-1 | SAGGPDTNSPLH
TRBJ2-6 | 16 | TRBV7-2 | ASSLAAGGLGGANVLT
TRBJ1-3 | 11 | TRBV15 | ATSSTDPNTIY
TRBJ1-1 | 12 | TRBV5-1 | ASSGGDRGTEAF
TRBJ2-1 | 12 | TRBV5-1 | ASSGPGQGGEQF
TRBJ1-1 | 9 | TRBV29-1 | SVVVGTEAF
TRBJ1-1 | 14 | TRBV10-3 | AISEPRRGGNTEAF
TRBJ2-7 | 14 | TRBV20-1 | SARDLRTSGGYEQY
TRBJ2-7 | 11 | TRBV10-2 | ASSEHSPGEQY
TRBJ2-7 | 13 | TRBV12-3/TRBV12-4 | ASSIRTSGLYEQY
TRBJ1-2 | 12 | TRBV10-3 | AIRSGSDYYGYT
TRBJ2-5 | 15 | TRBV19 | ASSPQSRDRGGETQY
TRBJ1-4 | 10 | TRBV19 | ASSKGEEKLF
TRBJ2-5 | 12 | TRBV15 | ATSRGDKQETQY
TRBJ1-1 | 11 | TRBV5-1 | ASSLVLGTEAF
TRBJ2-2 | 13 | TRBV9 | ASSVGTGNTGELF
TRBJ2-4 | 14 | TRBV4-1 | ASSQVPSGSKNIQY